Following are 30 T cell receptor beta chains from one sample sequenced in a study of OX40 agonist ivuxolimab in advanced cancers. The assay was immunoSEQ multiplex PCR, and TCRdb's table has in-frame clones only and misses some. This repertoire shows fewer than 50,000 clones, 65% to 80% found once; its top ten account for 12%. Specimen: CD4+ or CD8+ T cells sorted from blood, collected in a trial of the OX40 agonist ivuxolimab. These receptors came from an adult with an advanced solid tumor such as melanoma, head and neck, liver or kidney cancer.

This clone appeared a few times. The chain couples TRBV28 to TRBJ1-5, with 8 positions matching TRBD1. J was trimmed by 7 bases and V by 4 bases; bases with no gene match: 6. Germline CDR1 MDHEN, CDR2 SYDVKM. The CDR3 totals 14 residues. The CDR3 region is CASSYPGGGQPQHF. CDR3 nucleotide sequence: TGTGCCAGCAGTTACCCAGGGGGCGGACAGCCCCAGCATTTT.

This clone was recorded once. The V gene is TRBV6-1, the J gene TRBJ2-3; 10 bases are shared with TRBD2. This CDR3 region has 16 residues. In germline, CDR1 is MNHNS, CDR2 SASEGT. J lost 1 base, V lost 3 bases, and 4 bases had no gene match. CDR3 nucleotides: TGTGCCAGCAGTGACCTAGGACTAGCGGGCACAGATACGCAGTATTTT. Translated: CASSDLGLAGTDTQYF.

The V gene is TRBV15, the J gene TRBJ1-2; D not resolved. CDR1 LNHNV and CDR2 YYDKDF come from the germline V gene (reference sequence). The CDR3 spans 16 residues. V lost 0 bases to trimming and J lost 2 bases, with 13 bases between them. CDR3 amino acids: CATSREDSVVNYGYTF. CDR3 coding DNA: TGTGCCACCAGCAGAGAGGATTCAGTTGTAAACTATGGCTACACCTTC. Variable domain in full (rest from reference TRBV15 and TRBJ1-2): DAMVIQNPRYQVTQFGKPVTLSCSQTLNHNVMYWYQQKSSQAPKLLFHYYDKDFNNEADTPDNFQSRRPNTSFCFLDIRSPGLGDTAMYLCATSREDSVVNYGYTFGSGTRLTVV.

The chain joins TRBV6-1 to TRBJ1-5, with 11 bases identical to TRBD1. CDR3 length: 14 amino acids. Germline values: CDR1 MNHNS, CDR2 SASEGT. V lost 7 bases and J lost 6; bases outside the gene matches: 5. Here the CDR3 DNA reads TGTGCCAGCATAGTGGACAGGGGGCGTCAGCCCCAGCATTTT. Translation gives CASIVDRGRQPQHF.

This clone was picked up a small number of times. V is TRBV6-1 and J is TRBJ2-5, with TRBD2 matching 11 bases. With 4 bases clipped from V and 2 bases from J, the junction kept 9 bases outside the gene matches. Germline assignment: CDR1 MNHNS and CDR2 SASEGT. This CDR3 comprises 17 residues. CDR3 sequence: CASSGLAGTWDQETQYF. The CDR3 bases are TGTGCCAGCAGTGGACTAGCGGGAACCTGGGATCAAGAGACCCAGTACTTC.

The chain joins TRBV18 to TRBJ2-7; 7 positions match TRBD1. V lost 3 bases, J lost 2 bases, and 4 bases stayed unmatched. The CDR3 runs 14 residues. The V gene's germline CDR1 is KGHSH and CDR2 LQKENI. The CDR3 protein is CASSPGQETYEQYF. The CDR3 bases are TGTGCCAGCTCACCTGGACAGGAGACCTACGAGCAGTACTTC.

The V call is TRBV6-5, the J call TRBJ1-1; possibly TRBD1 for D (6 bases). In germline, CDR1 is MNHEY, CDR2 SVGAGI. This CDR3 has 12 residues. Trimming removed 6 bases from V and 9 bases from J, with 14 bases in between. Here the CDR3 reads CASSFTGTQAFF. CDR3 nucleotide sequence: TGTGCCAGCAGCTTCACCGGGACACAAGCTTTCTTT.

The table lists this clone with a count of one. Here the CDR3 reads CASSLNSGAPLNTGELFF. CDR3 DNA sequence: TGTGCCAGCAGCTTAAATTCTGGCGCCCCTTTGAACACCGGGGAGCTGTTTTTT. The chain uses TRBV7-9 and TRBJ2-2; no clear D gene. V gave up 2 bases and J gave up 1 base, with 17 bases separating them. Germline values: CDR1 SEHNR, CDR2 FQNEAQ (reference sequence). The CDR3 is 18 residues long.

The chain carries TRBV5-1 and TRBJ2-3, with 10 positions matching TRBD2. The CDR3 extends over 16 amino acids. The germline gives CDR1 SGHRS, CDR2 YFSETQ. Unmatched junction bases numbered 3, after V lost 1 base and J lost 1 base. The CDR3 coding sequence is TGCGCCAGCAGCTTGAACCTAGCGGGAGGCACAGATACGCAGTATTTT. Translating gives CASSLNLAGGTDTQYF.

This clone was detected only a few times. V and J are TRBV7-9 and TRBJ1-4; D remains ambiguous. Germline loops: CDR1 SEHNR, CDR2 FQNEAQ (reference sequence). The CDR3 runs 13 residues. V lost 5 bases and J lost 3, with 7 bases in between. The CDR3 region is CASSGMSNEKLFF. As DNA, the CDR3 is TGTGCCAGCAGCGGTATGTCTAATGAAAAACTGTTTTTT.

The rearrangement joins TRBV30 to TRBJ1-2; D might be TRBD1 (5 bases). The germline CDR1 and CDR2 sequences are GTSNPN and SVGIG (reference sequence). The ends were cut back, 3 bases at V and 4 bases at J, with 18 bases in the middle. This CDR3 has 15 residues. The CDR3 DNA follows: TGTGCCTGGAGCGGTTCTGGGGGTTCTGTCTATGGCTACACCTTC. It translates to CAWSGSGGSVYGYTF.

Worth noting for this clone: Other DNA variants within this sample encode the same CDR3. This chain links TRBV2 with TRBJ2-7; TRBD1 might be the D (6 bases). Germline V gives CDR1 SNHLY, CDR2 FYNNEI. The CDR3 runs 17 residues. V was clipped by 1 base and J by 5 bases, with 21 bases between them. CDR3 bases: TGTGCCAGCAGTGAAGTGAGACCGGGACACGGTAGGGACGAGCAGTACTTC. Translation: CASSEVRPGHGRDEQYF.

The chain links TRBV19 to TRBJ2-7; D unclear. This CDR3 has 16 amino acids. V was clipped by 9 bases and J by 3 bases, with 24 bases between them. The V gene's germline CDR1 is LNHDA and CDR2 SQIVND (reference sequence). The DNA of the CDR3 is TGTGCCAGCAAACAAGCCGGAACCTTTTCGGGCTACGAGCAGTACTTC. It yields the protein CASKQAGTFSGYEQYF.

The chain joins TRBV18 to TRBJ2-1; 11 bases agree with TRBD2. The CDR3 extends over 15 amino acids. CDR1 and CDR2 (germline): KGHSH, LQKENI. J gave up 4 bases and V 6 bases, and 5 bases lay outside the gene matches. The chain's CDR3 is CASSPGTSGYNEQFF. CDR3 sequence (DNA): TGTGCCAGCTCCCCAGGGACTAGCGGTTACAATGAGCAGTTCTTC.

V gene TRBV11-2 combines with J gene TRBJ1-2; possible D gene TRBD1, 6 bases. The CDR3 is 13 amino acids. The germline V gene has CDR1 SGHAT and CDR2 FQNNGV. V was trimmed by 2 bases and J by 4 bases, leaving 8 bases between them. This CDR3 is CASSLQGIYGYTF. CDR3 nucleotides: TGTGCCAGCAGCTTACAGGGGATCTATGGCTACACCTTC.

The chain carries TRBV5-1 and TRBJ1-3; D unclear. The V gene lost 1 base and the J gene lost 1 base, with 12 bases spanning the gap. CDR3 size: 16 residues. CDR1 is SGHRS and CDR2 is YFSETQ in the germline V gene. The CDR3 region is CASSLNQLGSGNTIYF. CDR3 DNA sequence: TGCGCCAGCAGCTTGAACCAGCTAGGTTCTGGAAACACCATATATTTT.

This chain links TRBV27 with TRBJ2-6; 7 bases line up with TRBD2. CDR3 length: 16 residues. Germline V gene lookup returns CDR1 MNHEY and CDR2 SMNVEV (reference sequence). Trimming removed 1 base from V and 2 bases from J; junction bases left unmatched: 2. CDR3 coding DNA: TGTGCCAGCAGTTTATTTCGGGGGGCTGGGGCCAACGTCCTGACTTTC. Translation: CASSLFRGAGANVLTF.

This sequence joins TRBV6-1 and TRBJ1-2; D is uncertain. The germline CDR1 and CDR2 sequences are MNHNS and SASEGT. The CDR3 is 13 residues long. V lost 3 bases to trimming and J lost 2 bases, with 7 bases between them. The CDR3 reads CASSEVSNYGYTF. The CDR3 DNA follows: TGTGCCAGCAGTGAGGTCAGCAACTATGGCTACACCTTC.

This rearrangement joins TRBV7-9 to TRBJ2-7; 10 bases map to TRBD2. CDR3 length equals 16 residues. With 5 bases clipped from V and 3 bases from J, the junction kept 10 bases outside the gene matches. Per the germline V gene, CDR1 is SEHNR and CDR2 is FQNEAQ (reference sequence). CDR3 in amino acids: CASSLQVGTSDYEQYF. The CDR3 coding sequence is TGTGCCAGCAGCCTCCAGGTGGGGACTAGCGACTACGAGCAGTACTTC.

This clone was picked up one time. The rearrangement joins TRBV2 to TRBJ1-6, with 11 bases that match TRBD1. V was pared by 7 bases and J by 7 bases, with 3 bases of the junction left unmatched. This CDR3 region has 14 residues. Germline-derived CDR1 and CDR2 are SNHLY and FYNNEI. The CDR3 loop reads CASKGQGGNSPLHF. The CDR3 DNA follows: TGTGCCAGCAAGGGACAGGGGGGAAATTCACCCCTCCACTTT. The variable domain in full, completed from reference TRBV2 and TRBJ1-6, reads EPEVTQTPSHQVTQMGQEVILRCVPISNHLYFYWYRQILGQKVEFLVSFYNNEISEKSEIFDDQFSVERPDGSNFTLKIRSTKLEDSAMYFCASKGQGGNSPLHFGNGTRLTVT.

The genes are TRBV7-6 and TRBJ2-1; perhaps TRBD2 as D (6 bases). Looked up from germline, CDR1 is SGHVS and CDR2 is FNYEAQ. There are 16 residues in the CDR3. Trimming pared 6 bases from V and 0 bases from J, leaving 15 bases between. CDR3 coding DNA: TGTGCCAGCAGATCTAAGGAGGGAAACTCCTACAATGAGCAGTTCTTC. Translated, it gives CASRSKEGNSYNEQFF.

This clone was seen only a few times. The chain is built from TRBV7-2 and TRBJ1-2, with D hard to call. Germline V gene sequence: CDR1 SGHTA, CDR2 FQGNSA. V was pared by 5 bases and J by 4 bases, with 17 bases between. The CDR3 is 15 amino acids. The CDR3 sequence: CASSQRAYSPYGYTF. In DNA form, the CDR3 reads TGTGCCAGCAGCCAGAGAGCGTATTCACCCTATGGCTACACCTTC.

This rearrangement joins TRBV6-1 to TRBJ2-7; TRBD1 matches at 9 bases. This CDR3 has 14 residues. V shed 4 bases and J 3 bases; nucleotides not matched to a gene: 4. Germline V gene sequence: CDR1 MNHNS, CDR2 SASEGT. The CDR3 sequence is CASSVTGGIYEQYF. As DNA, the CDR3 is TGTGCCAGCAGTGTTACAGGGGGCATCTACGAGCAGTACTTC.

V is TRBV19 and J is TRBJ1-5; D is ambiguous. CDR1 is LNHDA and CDR2 is SQIVND in the germline V gene (reference sequence). There are 16 residues in the CDR3. The V gene lost 7 bases and the J gene lost 1 base, with 17 bases spanning the gap. This chain's CDR3 is CASTAGATGSNQPQHF. CDR3 coding DNA: TGTGCCAGTACGGCAGGCGCGACGGGGAGCAATCAGCCCCAGCATTTT. Full variable domain (rest looked up from reference TRBV19 and TRBJ1-5): DGGITQSPKYLFRKEGQNVTLSCEQNLNHDAMYWYRQDPGQGLRLIYYSQIVNDFQKGDIAEGYSVSREKKESFPLTVTSAQKNPTAFYLCASTAGATGSNQPQHFGDGTRLSIL.

V is TRBV29-1 and J is TRBJ1-5; D remains ambiguous. The CDR3 sequence is 13 residues long. Germline CDR1 is SQVTM and CDR2 is ANQGSEA. Trimming cost V 4 bases and J 0 bases, with 7 bases left between them. CDR3 region: CSVAENSNQPQHF. DNA for the CDR3: TGCAGCGTTGCGGAGAATAGCAATCAGCCCCAGCATTTT. Supplemented by reference TRBV29-1 and TRBJ1-5, the full variable domain reads SAVISQKPSRDICQRGTSLTIQCQVDSQVTMMFWYRQQPGQSLTLIATANQGSEATYESGFVIDKFPISRPNLTFSTLTVSNMSPEDSSIYLCSVAENSNQPQHFGDGTRLSIL.

CDR3 coding DNA: TGCGCCAGCAGCCAAGAAGCCACTAGTTACTACGAGCAGTACTTC. It specifies CASSQEATSYYEQYF. V is TRBV4-3 and J is TRBJ2-7; perhaps TRBD2 as D (5 bases). The germline V gene encodes CDR1 LGHNA and CDR2 YSLEER. CDR3 size: 15 residues. V dropped 0 bases and J dropped 3 bases, with 12 bases sitting between them.

The chain has TRBV6-6 and TRBJ1-5, with TRBD1 matching over 10 bases. V lost 2 bases and J lost 6; bases outside the gene matches: 7. From germline, CDR1 is MNHNY and CDR2 SVGAGI (reference sequence). The CDR3 loop spans 16 amino acids. The chain's CDR3 is CASSYGGQGTGQPQHF. The CDR3 coding sequence is TGTGCCAGCAGTTACGGGGGACAGGGGACGGGTCAGCCCCAGCATTTT.

J is TRBJ1-2 and V is TRBV6-4; D is uncertain. This CDR3 spans 12 amino acids. The V gene's germline CDR1 is MRHNA and CDR2 SNTAGT. Trimming cost V 3 bases and J 3 bases, with 5 bases left between them. The CDR3 DNA is TGTGCCAGCAGTGATGGGGACTATGGCTACACCTTC. This encodes CASSDGDYGYTF.

The chain employs TRBV7-3 and TRBJ1-2; 10 bases map to TRBD1. Germline CDR1 SGHTA, CDR2 FQGTGA. The CDR3 sequence is 15 residues long. V lost 5 bases and J lost 6; bases outside the gene matches: 9. The CDR3 loop reads CASSPLDRGPDGYTF. The CDR3 nucleotides read TGTGCCAGCAGCCCCTTAGACAGGGGGCCAGATGGCTACACCTTC.

The chain employs TRBV9 and TRBJ1-1; D remains ambiguous. The germline gives CDR1 SGDLS, CDR2 YYNGEE. The germline V and J ends were trimmed by 3 bases and 4 bases, with 10 bases remaining between them. The CDR3 is 13 amino acids. CDR3 in DNA: TGTGCCAGCAGCGCCGGACCGGGCACTGAAGCTTTCTTT. It yields the protein CASSAGPGTEAFF.